The entry below gives a single T cell receptor beta chain sequence along with its context. Antigen specificity is unknown. The data stem from a study of T cell responses to AZD1222 COVID-19 vaccine. Whole-study results and caveats: Nearly half of unique spike-specific TCRs reportedly avoided B.1.351 and B.1.1.7 mutated regions. Spike-specific TCR breadth and depth rose after two AZD1222 doses. The donor group comprised mostly white British people and more females; the analysis possibly underestimated clonal diversity.

Germline CDR1 LGHDT, CDR2 YNNKEL (reference sequence). The CDR3 is 17 residues long. V lost 5 bases to trimming and J lost 7 bases, with 24 bases between them. Libraries were prepared by immunoSEQ multiplex PCR; TCRdb keeps only in-frame clonotypes and omits some of them. The data hold 130,000 to 150,000 clones, with about 90% observed a single time. The receptor comes from an adult in good health. The sequencing here drew on peripheral blood, taken on day 0 of AZD1222 vaccination. The chain carries TRBV3-1 (or the pseudogene TRBV3-2) and TRBJ2-1, with D possibly TRBD1 on 6 matching bases. Here the CDR3 reads CASSSPGQPRTGNEQFF. Written as DNA, the CDR3 is TGTGCCAGCAGCTCCCCTGGACAGCCGAGGACGGGGAATGAGCAGTTCTTC.